This section outlines one T cell receptor (beta chain) sequence together with its context. Repertoires were generated with immunoSEQ multiplex PCR, while TCRdb's copy carries only in-frame clones and drops some. The sample has approximately 88,000 clones, about four fifths seen once. This sample is drawn from a study of a mutant IDH1 vaccine in newly diagnosed glioma. Study as a whole: Treatment recipients were approximately 62% male and around 40% female, and their mean age was around 40 years. Most patients had radiochemotherapy with temozolomide before enrollment; others had one alone.

Time point denoted: baseline, week 1 (first vaccination visit). Treatment denoted: pre-vaccination baseline after standard-of-care therapy. The sample consisted of PBMCs, taken from a glioma patient treated with radiotherapy, temozolomide or both. The TCR originated in a man in his forties with glioma.

This chain's CDR3 is CASSPGTGGNYEQYF. The CDR3 region has the DNA TGCGCCAGCAGCCCAGGGACAGGGGGGAACTACGAGCAGTACTTC. The chain combines TRBV4-3 with TRBJ2-7; 11 bases align to TRBD1. Germline V gives CDR1 LGHNA, CDR2 YSLEER. With V trimmed by 4 bases and J by 3 bases, 5 bases remained unmatched. The CDR3 is 15 amino acids.